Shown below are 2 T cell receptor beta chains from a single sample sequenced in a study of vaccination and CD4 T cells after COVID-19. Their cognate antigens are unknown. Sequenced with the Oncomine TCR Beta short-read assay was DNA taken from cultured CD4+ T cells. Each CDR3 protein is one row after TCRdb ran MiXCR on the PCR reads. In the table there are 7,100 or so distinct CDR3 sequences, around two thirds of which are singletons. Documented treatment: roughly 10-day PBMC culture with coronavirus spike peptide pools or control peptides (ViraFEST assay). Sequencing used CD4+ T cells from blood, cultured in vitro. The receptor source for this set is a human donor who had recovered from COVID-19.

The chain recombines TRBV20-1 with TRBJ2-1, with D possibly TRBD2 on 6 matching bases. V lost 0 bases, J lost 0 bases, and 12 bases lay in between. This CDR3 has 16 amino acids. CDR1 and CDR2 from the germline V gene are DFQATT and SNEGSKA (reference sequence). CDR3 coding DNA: TGCAGTGCTAGAGATTTTAGCGGACGCTCCTACAATGAGCAGTTCTTC. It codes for CSARDFSGRSYNEQFF.

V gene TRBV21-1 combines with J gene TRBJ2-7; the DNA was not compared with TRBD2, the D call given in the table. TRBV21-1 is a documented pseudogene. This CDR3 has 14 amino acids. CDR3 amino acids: CASSRDTTIYEQYF. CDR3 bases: TGTGCCAGCAGCAGAGACACGACTATCTACGAGCAGTACTTC.